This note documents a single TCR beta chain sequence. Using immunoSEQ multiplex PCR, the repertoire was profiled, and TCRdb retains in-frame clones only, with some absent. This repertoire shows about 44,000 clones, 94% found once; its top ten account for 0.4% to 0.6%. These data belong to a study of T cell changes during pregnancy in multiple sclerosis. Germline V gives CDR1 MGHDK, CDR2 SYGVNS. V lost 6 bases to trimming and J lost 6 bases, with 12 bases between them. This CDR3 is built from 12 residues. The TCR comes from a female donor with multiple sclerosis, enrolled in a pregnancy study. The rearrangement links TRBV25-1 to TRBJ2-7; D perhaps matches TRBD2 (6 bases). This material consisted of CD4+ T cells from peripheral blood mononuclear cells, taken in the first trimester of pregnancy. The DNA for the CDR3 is TGTGCCAGCAGGGGGAGGTTAGGCGAGCAGTACTTC. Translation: CASRGRLGEQYF.